The present T cell receptor (beta chain) was sequenced within a study of T-cell reconstitution after alpha-beta-depleted transplantation in children. Preparing the TCRbeta library involved the use of unique molecular identifiers. MiXCR was run by TCRdb on the PCR reads, yielding one entry per CDR3 protein. The table has some 830,000 distinct CDR3 sequences, under 20% seen once. Study-wide findings and caveats: Reportedly, alpha-beta T cells present about two months post-transplant originated from several hundred expanded clones of graft origin. Newly produced T cells mostly provided counts and TCRbeta diversity after one year, as hyperexpanded clones declined. At day 60, the high TCRbeta diversity found in some patients originated from recipient T cells and thymic progenitors that had survived.

The CDR3 is made up of 12 amino acids. Trimming removed 9 bases at V and 4 bases at J, with 13 bases between. This clonotype was recorded many times. Antigen specificity is unknown. This chain uses TRBV12-3 or TRBV12-4 with TRBJ2-7, with D possibly matching TRBD2 (5 bases). This TCR was recovered from a male patient younger than 18 who had a stem cell transplant for acute lymphoblastic leukemia, so the T cells may come from the graft donor. The sequences come from PBMCs, mostly from graft donor cells, collected 360 days after TCRalphabeta/CD19-depleted stem cell transplant. The CDR3 DNA follows: TGTGCCAGTCAGTCCCGGGGATACGAGCAGTACTTC. Protein sequence: CASQSRGYEQYF.